Listed below are T cell receptor beta chains from one sample, sequenced in a study of read filtering for tumor transcriptome and immune sequencing. A single record per CDR3 protein comes from TCRdb applying MiXCR to the reads. The data contain 130,000 or so distinct CDR3 sequences, around 14% of them singletons. The material sequenced was a population of CD138-negative cells sorted from bone marrow. The receptors were sampled from a donor at least 40 years old with multiple myeloma. Both conserved end residues are part of each CDR3. The order of the fields is CDR3 DNA, CDR3 protein, clone size, V gene, D gene, J gene. The D gene is left open where the match is weak. Expanded clones get a size class; other rows say once, few or many, or leave the size out.

DNA: TGTGCCAGCAGCCGAGCAGTCGGGAGTAATAATGAGCAGTTCTTC
CDR3: CASSRAVGSNNEQFF
size: many
V: TRBV7-2
D: .
J: TRBJ2-1

DNA: TGTGCCAGCAGCTTAGAGGCAGGGGGGGAGCAGTACTTC
CDR3: CASSLEAGGEQYF
size: many
V: TRBV7-7
D: .
J: TRBJ2-7

DNA: TGTGCCACCGTAAATGGGCACAGCTATGGCTACACCTTC
CDR3: CATVNGHSYGYTF
size: many
V: TRBV28
D: .
J: TRBJ1-2

DNA: TGTGCCAGCAACCCCGCAGGCCGCGGCACTGAAGCTTTCTTT
CDR3: CASNPAGRGTEAFF
size: many
V: TRBV7-9
D: .
J: TRBJ1-1

DNA: TGTGCCAGCAGCCCGGGAATCCGTTACGAGCAGTACTTC
CDR3: CASSPGIRYEQYF
size: many
V: TRBV3-1
D: .
J: TRBJ2-7

DNA: TGTGCCAGCAGTTACGGCCGCCAAGCTGGGAACACTGAAGCTTTCTTT
CDR3: CASSYGRQAGNTEAFF
size: .
V: TRBV6-2/TRBV6-3
D: .
J: TRBJ1-1

DNA: TGTGCCAGCAGCTCGTCTAGCGCGAATGAGCAGTTCTTC
CDR3: CASSSSSANEQFF
size: .
V: TRBV7-6
D: .
J: TRBJ2-1

DNA: TGTGCCAGCAGCTTAAAGAGTGGGGGGAACGGTTACAATGAGCAGTTCTTC
CDR3: CASSLKSGGNGYNEQFF
size: many
V: TRBV7-3
D: .
J: TRBJ2-1

DNA: TGTGCCAGCAGTTACTTGGACTACCCTACCTACGAGCAGTACTTC
CDR3: CASSYLDYPTYEQYF
size: many
V: TRBV6-6
D: .
J: TRBJ2-7

DNA: TGCGCCAGCAGCCTCGAAAGGGGGGAAAAACTGTTTTTT
CDR3: CASSLERGEKLFF
size: many
V: TRBV5-1
D: .
J: TRBJ1-4

DNA: TGCAGCGTTGGATCGTACGGGGAGCTGTTTTTT
CDR3: CSVGSYGELFF
size: many
V: TRBV29-1
D: .
J: TRBJ2-2

DNA: TGCAGTGCTACGGGACCCAGCCTCTACGAGCAGTACTTC
CDR3: CSATGPSLYEQYF
size: .
V: TRBV20-1
D: .
J: TRBJ2-7

DNA: TGCGCCAGCAGCCAAGCCCCACTCCGGCCAGGGGATGAGCAGTTCTTC
CDR3: CASSQAPLRPGDEQFF
size: many
V: TRBV4-3
D: .
J: TRBJ2-1

DNA: TGTGCCAGCGGACAGGCCTACGAGCAGTACTTC
CDR3: CASGQAYEQYF
size: many
V: TRBV7-8
D: TRBD1
J: TRBJ2-7

DNA: TGTGCCAGCAGTTTATCGTCCCCACTACAGCCCCAGCGTTTT
CDR3: CASSLSSPLQPQRF
size: few
V: TRBV27
D: .
J: TRBJ1-5

DNA: TGCAGCTTTACAGGACGGGGAGGCTACGAGCAGTACTTC
CDR3: CSFTGRGGYEQYF
size: many
V: TRBV29-1
D: .
J: TRBJ2-7

DNA: TGCGGGGGACAGGGGAATGAAAAACTGTTTTTT
CDR3: CGGQGNEKLFF
size: many
V: TRBV20-1
D: TRBD1
J: TRBJ1-4

DNA: TGCAGTGCTGGAACAGGGTCGGAGACCCAGTACTTC
CDR3: CSAGTGSETQYF
size: few
V: TRBV20-1
D: .
J: TRBJ2-5

DNA: TGTGCCAGCAGTTCCCCCCGAGGGACAGATACGCAGTATTTT
CDR3: CASSSPRGTDTQYF
size: many
V: TRBV6-2/TRBV6-3
D: .
J: TRBJ2-3

DNA: TGTGCCAGCAGCGTTCGGACCAGACAGGCCGTGGCAGATACGCAGTATTTT
CDR3: CASSVRTRQAVADTQYF
size: .
V: TRBV7-9
D: .
J: TRBJ2-3

DNA: TGCAGCGCAGACAGGGGCCACGAAAAACTGTTTTTT
CDR3: CSADRGHEKLFF
size: many
V: TRBV20-1
D: TRBD1
J: TRBJ1-4

DNA: TGTGCCAGCAGCCCCACCCCAGGGGACAGCAATCAGCCCCAGCATTTT
CDR3: CASSPTPGDSNQPQHF
size: many
V: TRBV7-2
D: .
J: TRBJ1-5

DNA: TGTGCCACCAGCAGACACGTTGGATCTAGCACAGATACGCAGTATTTT
CDR3: CATSRHVGSSTDTQYF
size: many
V: TRBV15
D: .
J: TRBJ2-3

DNA: TGTGCCAGCAGAACGGACAGATACAATCAGCCCCAGCATTTT
CDR3: CASRTDRYNQPQHF
size: many
V: TRBV27
D: .
J: TRBJ1-5

DNA: TGTGCCAGCAGCGCTACGACAGGGGGGGGAACTGAAGCTTTCTTT
CDR3: CASSATTGGGTEAFF
size: many
V: TRBV7-2
D: TRBD1
J: TRBJ1-1

DNA: TGTGCCAGCAGCTTGGGCCGTACCGGGGAGCTGTTTTTT
CDR3: CASSLGRTGELFF
size: many
V: TRBV5-6
D: .
J: TRBJ2-2

DNA: TGCAGTGCTAGCACTTTTCTACTAGCGGGAGAGATAAAGTCCTACAATGAGCAGTTCTTC
CDR3: CSASTFLLAGEIKSYNEQFF
size: many
V: TRBV20-1
D: TRBD2
J: TRBJ2-1

DNA: TGTGCCAGTAGTATCTCCAGGGAAGACGAGCAGTACTTC
CDR3: CASSISREDEQYF
size: many
V: TRBV19
D: .
J: TRBJ2-7

DNA: TGTGCCCGCAGTTTAGGCATGCGCGCGGGATATCCCTACGAGCAGTACTTC
CDR3: CARSLGMRAGYPYEQYF
size: .
V: TRBV7-6
D: .
J: TRBJ2-7

DNA: TGTGCCAGCAGCTTTAGGGCAGGGCAAAATGAGCAGTTCTTC
CDR3: CASSFRAGQNEQFF
size: many
V: TRBV11-2
D: .
J: TRBJ2-1

DNA: TGTGCCAGCAGAACTCCGGAAACTTTCACCCGCGCCCTGTCCTACAATGAGCAGTTCTTC
CDR3: CASRTPETFTRALSYNEQFF
size: many
V: TRBV6-2/TRBV6-3
D: .
J: TRBJ2-1

DNA: TGCAGTGCTAGTGGCCTAGCGGGCAATGAGCAGTTCTTC
CDR3: CSASGLAGNEQFF
size: many
V: TRBV20-1
D: TRBD2
J: TRBJ2-1

DNA: TGTGCCAGCAGGAGGGGACAGAGCTCCTACGAGCAGTACTTC
CDR3: CASRRGQSSYEQYF
size: many
V: TRBV27
D: TRBD1
J: TRBJ2-7

DNA: TGTGCCAGCAGTTACTCCCCCAGACTGACGGGGACCTACGAGCAGTACTTC
CDR3: CASSYSPRLTGTYEQYF
size: .
V: TRBV6-5
D: .
J: TRBJ2-7

DNA: TGTGCCAGCAGCTCTCCAGGGAACAATCAGCCCCAGCATTTT
CDR3: CASSSPGNNQPQHF
size: many
V: TRBV7-9
D: .
J: TRBJ1-5

DNA: TGCAGTGCTAGAGGAGACCGGTCGGTACTAGCAATAAATGGGCAGTTCTTC
CDR3: CSARGDRSVLAINGQFF
size: .
V: TRBV20-1
D: .
J: TRBJ2-1

DNA: TGTGCCTGGAGTGTATCGGGAGGATATGAGCAGTTCTTC
CDR3: CAWSVSGGYEQFF
size: many
V: TRBV30
D: TRBD2
J: TRBJ2-1

DNA: TGTGCCAGCAGCCCCACAGGGTTAAGCAATCAGCCCCAGCATTTT
CDR3: CASSPTGLSNQPQHF
size: .
V: TRBV7-9
D: .
J: TRBJ1-5

DNA: TGTGCCAGCAGTCCCGGACAGAGAAGCTCCTACGAGCAGTACTTC
CDR3: CASSPGQRSSYEQYF
size: few
V: TRBV6-6
D: .
J: TRBJ2-7

DNA: TGTGCCACCAGTGATGTAACCGGGACTCCAATCGACTCCTACAATGAGCAGTTCTTC
CDR3: CATSDVTGTPIDSYNEQFF
size: many
V: TRBV24-1
D: .
J: TRBJ2-1

DNA: TGTGCCAGCAATCGGGACCCAGACTACGAGCAGAACTTC
CDR3: CASNRDPDYEQNF
size: many
V: TRBV6-6
D: .
J: TRBJ2-7

DNA: TGCGCCAGCAGCTTGGGACAGGGTACGAGGGAGCAGTTCTTC
CDR3: CASSLGQGTREQFF
size: many
V: TRBV5-1
D: TRBD1
J: TRBJ2-1

DNA: TGTGCCAGCAGTTACTCGGGCTATGGACGGGAAAAACTGTTTTTT
CDR3: CASSYSGYGREKLFF
size: many
V: TRBV6-5
D: .
J: TRBJ1-4

DNA: TGCAGTGCGCCGGAGGGAGGAGAGGAGACCCAGTACTTC
CDR3: CSAPEGGEETQYF
size: .
V: TRBV20-1
D: .
J: TRBJ2-5

DNA: TGCGCCAGCAGCCAGGAACTAGCGGGCAACAATGAGCAGTTCTTC
CDR3: CASSQELAGNNEQFF
size: many
V: TRBV4-3
D: TRBD2
J: TRBJ2-1

DNA: TGTGCCACCAGCCCGAAGGCGGGAGGGGATGGAAATGAGCAGTTCTTC
CDR3: CATSPKAGGDGNEQFF
size: many
V: TRBV15
D: TRBD2
J: TRBJ2-1

DNA: TGTGCCATCAGAAGATCGTGGACAGGGGTCAACAATGAGCAGTTCTTC
CDR3: CAIRRSWTGVNNEQFF
size: once
V: TRBV27
D: TRBD1
J: TRBJ2-1

DNA: TGTGCCAGCAGCCAGCCAGGGACCGGAGCTTTCTTT
CDR3: CASSQPGTGAFF
size: many
V: TRBV3-1
D: .
J: TRBJ1-1

DNA: TGTGCCAGCAGCTTAGTAAGGGACAGGGGGCTACGGGGTAAGCAGTTCTTC
CDR3: CASSLVRDRGLRGKQFF
size: few
V: TRBV7-2
D: TRBD1
J: TRBJ2-1

DNA: TGCAGTGCTAGAGAGTGGGGTATGGGACGTAAACCTAACTATGGCTACACCTTC
CDR3: CSAREWGMGRKPNYGYTF
size: many
V: TRBV20-1
D: .
J: TRBJ1-2

DNA: TGTGCCAGCAGTTACTCCTGGGGCACTGAAGCTTTCTTT
CDR3: CASSYSWGTEAFF
size: .
V: TRBV6-2/TRBV6-3
D: .
J: TRBJ1-1

DNA: TGTGCCAGCAGCCCACTCGGACAGGGGGTCACAGATACGCAGTATTTT
CDR3: CASSPLGQGVTDTQYF
size: many
V: TRBV7-3
D: TRBD1
J: TRBJ2-3

DNA: TGCAGTGCTATGACCACTAGCGGGAGAACAAATGAGCAGTTCTTC
CDR3: CSAMTTSGRTNEQFF
size: few
V: TRBV20-1
D: TRBD2
J: TRBJ2-1

DNA: TGCAGCGCAAAGAGGGACTACAATGAGCAGTTCTTC
CDR3: CSAKRDYNEQFF
size: hyperexpanded
V: TRBV29-1
D: .
J: TRBJ2-1

DNA: TGTGCCAGCAGCCAAGAAAGCGGGAGCTACCACGAGCAGTACTTC
CDR3: CASSQESGSYHEQYF
size: many
V: TRBV4-2
D: TRBD2
J: TRBJ2-7

DNA: TGCGCCAGCAGCCTACCGGGACTAGCGAACAATGAGCAGTTCTTC
CDR3: CASSLPGLANNEQFF
size: many
V: TRBV5-1
D: TRBD2
J: TRBJ2-1